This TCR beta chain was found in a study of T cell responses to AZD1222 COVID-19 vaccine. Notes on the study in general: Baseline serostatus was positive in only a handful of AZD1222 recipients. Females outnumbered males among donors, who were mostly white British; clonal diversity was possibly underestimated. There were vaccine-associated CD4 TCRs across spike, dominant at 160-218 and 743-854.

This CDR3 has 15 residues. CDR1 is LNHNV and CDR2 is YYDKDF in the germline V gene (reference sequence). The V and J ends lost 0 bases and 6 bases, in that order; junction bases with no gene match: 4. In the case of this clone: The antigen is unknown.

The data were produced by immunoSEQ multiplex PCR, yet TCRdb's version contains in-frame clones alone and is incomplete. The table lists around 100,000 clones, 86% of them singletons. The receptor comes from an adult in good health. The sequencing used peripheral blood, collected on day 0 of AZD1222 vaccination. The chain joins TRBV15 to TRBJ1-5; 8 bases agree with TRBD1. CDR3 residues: CATSRDTGGPQPQHF. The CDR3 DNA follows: TGTGCCACCAGCAGAGATACAGGGGGTCCTCAGCCCCAGCATTTT.